These T cell receptor beta chains were read from a single sample in a study of CD8 T cells in ankylosing spondylitis. TCRdb analysed the 5' RACE reads with MiXCR anew, one entry per CDR3 protein. This table has 450,000 to 550,000 distinct CDR3 sequences, 5.3% appearing once. The sample taken for sequencing was blood, either unsorted or a sorted T cell fraction (not recorded which). Receptor source: a male donor with ankylosing spondylitis. Both conserved end residues are part of each CDR3. D genes are given only for firm matches. Clone size is not always given. Where it is, it says once, few, many or a class for expanded clones.

TRBD2 TRBJ2-1 TRBV7-8 few TGTGCCAGCAGCGAGGGACTAGCGGAATACAATGAGCAGTTCTTC CASSEGLAEYNEQFF
- TRBJ1-1 TRBV11-2 many TGTGCCAGCAGCTCTACCCGGGGGACTGAAGCTTTCTTT CASSSTRGTEAFF
TRBD1 TRBJ2-5 TRBV24-1 many TGTGCCACCAGTGAGTCCGGGACAGGCAAAGAGACCCAGTACTTC CATSESGTGKETQYF
- TRBJ1-1 TRBV28 - TGTGCCAGCAGTCTGCCCGGGGGACCAGCTTTCTTT CASSLPGGPAFF
- TRBJ2-1 TRBV4-3 many TGCGCCAGCAGCCAAGAACGGGGAAGCTCCTACAATGAGCAGTTCTTC CASSQERGSSYNEQFF
- TRBJ1-3 TRBV5-8 many TGTGCCAGCAGCTTCCGGACAATTGGAAACACCATATATTTT CASSFRTIGNTIYF
- TRBJ1-1 TRBV11-2 many TGTGCCAGCAGCTTAGTACGCGGGAACACTGAAGCTTTCTTT CASSLVRGNTEAFF
TRBD2 TRBJ2-5 TRBV20-1 - TGCTGTGCTAGAGGGGGGACTAGCGGGAGGGAAGAGACCCAGTACTTC CCARGGTSGREETQYF
- TRBJ2-5 TRBV7-9 once TGTGCCAGCAGCTCCCCGACGGACACCCCCTCGGGGACCCAGTACTTC CASSSPTDTPSGTQYF
- TRBJ2-7 TRBV30 many TGTGCCTGGAGGACGGTTACCTACGAGCAGTACTTC CAWRTVTYEQYF
- TRBJ2-1 TRBV5-1 many TGCGCCAGCAGTCCCCAGTGGAGCTCCTACAATGAGCAGTTCTTC CASSPQWSSYNEQFF
- TRBJ2-7 TRBV4-3 few TGCGCCAGCAGCCAAGACTCTAGGCGCCAGTACGAGCAGTACTTC CASSQDSRRQYEQYF
TRBD1 TRBJ1-6 TRBV20-1 many TGCAGTGCTCGACAGGGAGTAGGGTCACCCCTCCACTTT CSARQGVGSPLHF
- TRBJ2-2 TRBV6-5 many TGTGCCAGCAGTTACTCTCCGAGACACCAAATCGGGGAGCTGTTTTTT CASSYSPRHQIGELFF
TRBD2 TRBJ2-2 TRBV6-1 many TGTGCCAGCAGCCGTCGACTAGCGGGAGTCCATGGCGGGGAGCTGTTTTTT CASSRRLAGVHGGELFF
- TRBJ1-5 TRBV4-2 many TGTGCCAGCAGCCAAGAGAACGCTGTTTATCAGCCCCAGCATTTT CASSQENAVYQPQHF
TRBD2 TRBJ2-7 TRBV4-3 many TGCGCCAGCAGCGGTGTCCTAGCGGGAGCCCACGAGCAGTACTTC CASSGVLAGAHEQYF
TRBD2 TRBJ2-1 TRBV4-3 many TGCGCCAGCAGCCAAGACCTAGGGCCAGCGGGAGGTCACGACAATGAGCAGTTCTTC CASSQDLGPAGGHDNEQFF
- TRBJ2-3 TRBV7-9 - TGTGTCAGCAGCTTAGGACAGACCTCCAGCACAGATACGCAGTATTTT CVSSLGQTSSTDTQYF
- TRBJ1-1 TRBV5-1 many TGCGCCAGCAGCAAATATCTGCCGGGGCCGGGTTCCACTGAAGCTTTCTTT CASSKYLPGPGSTEAFF
TRBD2 TRBJ2-7 TRBV6-2/TRBV6-3 many TGTGCCAGCAGTTACGGTCTAGCGGGAGGTGTGCAGTACTTC CASSYGLAGGVQYF
- TRBJ1-1 TRBV5-1 many TGCGCCAGCAGCTTGTCCGGGTCCCCCGCAGTTGCTTTCTTT CASSLSGSPAVAFF
- TRBJ1-1 TRBV5-1 many TGCGCCAGCGCCTGGTGGGGTACGACTGAAGCTTTCTTT CASAWWGTTEAFF
- TRBJ1-1 TRBV20-1 many TGCAGTGCTAGAGTACCGGGACATTCAACTGAAGCTTTCTTT CSARVPGHSTEAFF
TRBD1 TRBJ2-2 TRBV12-3/TRBV12-4 many TGTGCCAGCAGTCCCCTGGGGGACAGCTACACCGGGGAGCTGTTTTTT CASSPLGDSYTGELFF
TRBD2 TRBJ2-1 TRBV15 many TGTGCCACCAGCAAAAAGCTAGCGGTCTCCTACAATGAGCAGTTCTTC CATSKKLAVSYNEQFF
- TRBJ1-2 TRBV20-1 many TGCAGTGCTAGAGATCCAACCCGGTACTATGGCTACACCTTC CSARDPTRYYGYTF
- TRBJ1-6 TRBV5-1 few TGCGCCAGCAGCTTGCAGATATCTTCACCCCTCCACTTT CASSLQISSPLHF
- TRBJ1-6 TRBV5-1 many TGCGCCAGCAGCCTCGACATGTTTAATTCACCCCTCCACTTT CASSLDMFNSPLHF
- TRBJ2-7 TRBV29-1 many TGCAGCGTTGGGACGAAATACTCCTACGAGCAGTACTTC CSVGTKYSYEQYF
TRBD1 TRBJ2-7 TRBV5-1 many TGCGCCAGCAGCTTGTCGGGGACAGGGGTCCACGAGCAGTACTTC CASSLSGTGVHEQYF
- TRBJ2-3 TRBV4-3 few TGCGCCAGCAGCCAAGATAGGCGTTCGTCCCACGATACGCAGTATTTT CASSQDRRSSHDTQYF
TRBD2 TRBJ2-5 TRBV9 many TGTGCCAGCAGCGGAGGCCCGAGCGGGGGACAAGAGACCCAGTACTTC CASSGGPSGGQETQYF
- TRBJ2-1 TRBV6-2/TRBV6-3 many TGTGCCAGCAGTTCCCGGTTGGGTGAGCAGTTCTTC CASSSRLGEQFF
TRBD1 TRBJ1-2 TRBV7-2 many TGTGCCAGCAGCTTGCAGGGGGCCGGGTCTAACTATGGCTACACCTTC CASSLQGAGSNYGYTF
- TRBJ1-5 TRBV4-3 many TGCGCCAGCAGCCAAGAAGCTTCAGGTAATCAGCCCCAGCATTTT CASSQEASGNQPQHF
TRBD1 TRBJ2-3 TRBV29-1 many TGCAGCGCGGACAGGGGGCTATCAGATACGCAGTATTTT CSADRGLSDTQYF
TRBD1 TRBJ2-2 TRBV5-1 few TGCGCCAGCAGCCTGGGGACAGATTACACCGGGGAGCTGTTTTTT CASSLGTDYTGELFF
TRBD2 TRBJ2-1 TRBV5-1 many TGCGCCAGCAGCTTGGGGCTAGCGGGAGTAGGCGAGCAGTTCTTC CASSLGLAGVGEQFF
- TRBJ1-1 TRBV11-1 many TGTGCCAGCAGCGCAAGTATGAACACTGAAGCTTTCTTT CASSASMNTEAFF
- TRBJ2-5 TRBV6-2/TRBV6-3 many TGTGCCAGCAGTTTCCTACGGACTGGGGAGACCCAGTACTTC CASSFLRTGETQYF
- TRBJ1-1 TRBV6-2/TRBV6-3 many TGTGCCAGCAGTTACGGGCAAGCAATGAACACTGAAGCTTTCTTT CASSYGQAMNTEAFF
- TRBJ1-3 TRBV7-9 many TGTGCCAGCAGCGTTCGAGGGACCGGCGCCACCATATATTTT CASSVRGTGATIYF
- TRBJ2-5 TRBV5-1 many TGCGCCAGCAGCTTGATACCGGGCCGTCAAGAGACCCAGTACTTC CASSLIPGRQETQYF
- TRBJ2-3 TRBV6-2/TRBV6-3 - TGTGCCACCGCCTCGTGGGGGAATCGGGGCACGCAGTATTTT CATASWGNRGTQYF
- TRBJ2-1 TRBV20-1 - TGCAGTGCTAGAGATAGAGCGGTACCCTACAATGAGCAGTTCTTC CSARDRAVPYNEQFF
TRBD2 TRBJ2-1 TRBV28 many TGTGCCAGCAGCTCCCGTTCTTTTGTAGCGGGGGGGCTCAATGAGCAGTTCTTC CASSSRSFVAGGLNEQFF
- TRBJ1-1 TRBV6-2/TRBV6-3 many TGTGCCAGCAGTTACGTCGCCATTCAGGGCACGAACACTGAAGCTTTCTTT CASSYVAIQGTNTEAFF
- TRBJ2-5 TRBV20-1 many TGCAGTGCTAACCGCCAGACCCAGTACTTC CSANRQTQYF
TRBD1 TRBJ2-5 TRBV10-3 many TGTGCCATCAGCGGCAGGGGGTACCAAGAGACCCAGTACTTC CAISGRGYQETQYF